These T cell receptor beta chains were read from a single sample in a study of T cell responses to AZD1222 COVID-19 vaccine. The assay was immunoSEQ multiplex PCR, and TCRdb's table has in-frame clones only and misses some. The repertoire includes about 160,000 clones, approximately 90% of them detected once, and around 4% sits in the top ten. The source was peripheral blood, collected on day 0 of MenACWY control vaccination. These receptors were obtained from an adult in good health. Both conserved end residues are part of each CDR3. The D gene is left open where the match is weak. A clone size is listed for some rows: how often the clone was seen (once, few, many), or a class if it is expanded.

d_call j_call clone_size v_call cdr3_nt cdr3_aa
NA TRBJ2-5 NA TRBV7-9 TGTGCCAGCAGCGCGCCTAACCAGGGATTCCAAGAGACCCAGTACTTC CASSAPNQGFQETQYF
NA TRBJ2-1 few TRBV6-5 TGTGCCAGCAGTTATTGGCGGGACAGAGCCTACAATGAGCAGTTCTTC CASSYWRDRAYNEQFF
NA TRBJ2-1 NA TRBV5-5 TGTGCCAGCAGCTTGTCTATTCAGGGAGGGGGCGATGAGCAGTTCTTC CASSLSIQGGGDEQFF
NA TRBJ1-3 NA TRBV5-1 TGCGCCAGCAGCTTGTCAGGGGCGCCTACCACGGACACCATATATTTT CASSLSGAPTTDTIYF
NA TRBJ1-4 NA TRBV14 TGTGCCAGCAGCCAAGTCGGCAGGGAAGAGGCAATTAGAGATGAAAAACTGTTTTTT CASSQVGREEAIRDEKLFF
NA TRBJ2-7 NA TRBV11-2 TGTGCCAGCAGCCAAACAGGGACGGGCGAGCAGTACTTC CASSQTGTGEQYF
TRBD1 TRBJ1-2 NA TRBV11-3 TGTGCCAGCAGGCCTGGGGACAGGGGGGGCTATGGCTACACCTTC CASRPGDRGGYGYTF
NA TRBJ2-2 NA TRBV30 TGTGCCTGGAGCCCCCTCCGAGTAAACACCGGGGAGCTGTTTTTT CAWSPLRVNTGELFF
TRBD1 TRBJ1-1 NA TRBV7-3 TGTGCCAGCAGCCCCGGACAGGGGAGCACTGAAGCTTTCTTT CASSPGQGSTEAFF
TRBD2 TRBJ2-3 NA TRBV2 TGTGCCAGCAGTCCGACGACTAGCGTCCGCACAGATACGCAGTATTTT CASSPTTSVRTDTQYF
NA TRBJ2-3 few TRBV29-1 TGCAGCTACGCCGACAACACAGATACGCAGTATTTT CSYADNTDTQYF
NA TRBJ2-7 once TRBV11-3 TGTGCCAGCAGCGCTAGCGCTACCTACGAGCAGTACTTC CASSASATYEQYF
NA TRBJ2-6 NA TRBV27 TGTGCCAGCAGTTTAAATCTTCCCAACTCAAACTCTGGGGCCAACGTCCTGACTTTC CASSLNLPNSNSGANVLTF
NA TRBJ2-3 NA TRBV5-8 TGTGCCAGCAGCTTGGAGGGGGGAGGGCCTCTGGGAGATACGCAGTATTTT CASSLEGGGPLGDTQYF
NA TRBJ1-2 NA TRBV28 TGTGCCAGCAGCCGAGGAGGGGGGCCATACTATGGCTACACCTTC CASSRGGGPYYGYTF
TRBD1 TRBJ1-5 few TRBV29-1 TGCAGCGTTAGACAGGGGGAATCAGCCCAGCATTTT CSVRQGESAQHF
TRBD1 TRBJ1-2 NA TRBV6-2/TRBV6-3 TGTGCCAGCAGTCCCACAGGGGCTGGCTACACCTTC CASSPTGAGYTF